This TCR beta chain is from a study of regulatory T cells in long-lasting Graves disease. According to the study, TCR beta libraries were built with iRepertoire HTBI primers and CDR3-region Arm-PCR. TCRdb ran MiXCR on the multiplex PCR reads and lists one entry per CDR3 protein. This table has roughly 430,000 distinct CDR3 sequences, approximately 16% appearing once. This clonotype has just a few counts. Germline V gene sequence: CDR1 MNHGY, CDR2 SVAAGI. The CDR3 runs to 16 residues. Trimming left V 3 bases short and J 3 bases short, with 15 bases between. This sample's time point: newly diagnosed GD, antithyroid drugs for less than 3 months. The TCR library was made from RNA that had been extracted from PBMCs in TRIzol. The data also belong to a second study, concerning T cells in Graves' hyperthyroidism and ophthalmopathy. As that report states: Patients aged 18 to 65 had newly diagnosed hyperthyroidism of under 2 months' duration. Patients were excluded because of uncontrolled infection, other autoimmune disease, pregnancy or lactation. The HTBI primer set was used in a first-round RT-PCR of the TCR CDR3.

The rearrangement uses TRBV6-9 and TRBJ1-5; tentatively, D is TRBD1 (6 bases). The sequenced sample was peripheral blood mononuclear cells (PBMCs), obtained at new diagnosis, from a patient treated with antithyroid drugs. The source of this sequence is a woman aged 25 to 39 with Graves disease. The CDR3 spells CASSYLGGEDNQPQHF. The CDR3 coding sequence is TGTGCCAGCAGTTACCTGGGGGGCGAGGACAATCAGCCCCAGCATTTT.